This T cell receptor beta chain was sequenced during a study of T cells after yellow fever vaccination. Whole-study findings and limits: The secondary response showed a weaker magnitude and a faster peak, day 5 versus 15.

This clonotype was seen repeatedly, ten times or more. Its target is unknown. TCRdb reanalysed the 5' RACE reads using MiXCR and keeps one entry per CDR3 protein. The data show 620,000 or so distinct CDR3 sequences, with around a sixth seen just once and about 18% held by the top ten. The receptor comes from a man between 18 and 29 years old who received the YFV17D yellow fever vaccine. This sample comprised PBMCs, obtained 5 to 6 days after the first yellow fever vaccination.

CDR3 loop: CASDPATDTQYF. DNA for the CDR3: TGTGCCAGCGACCCGGCAACAGATACGCAGTATTTT. The chain couples TRBV2 to TRBJ2-3; D is ambiguous. Germline CDR1 and CDR2: SNHLY and FYNNEI. V was cut by 8 bases and J by 3 bases, with 9 bases left in between. This CDR3 spans 12 amino acids.